Shown below are 32 T cell receptor beta chains from a single sample sequenced in a study of T cell responses to AZD1222 COVID-19 vaccine. The assay was immunoSEQ multiplex PCR, and TCRdb's table has in-frame clones only and misses some. This table holds some 170,000 clones, about 90% found once. This sample comprised peripheral blood, obtained on day 0 of MenACWY control vaccination. The receptors here all came from an adult in good health.

The chain carries TRBV6-2 or TRBV6-3 and TRBJ1-1; D is undetermined. The V end was cut by 5 bases, the J end by 2 bases, with 12 bases between. The germline V gene has CDR1 MNHEY and CDR2 SVGEGT. CDR3 size: 14 residues. CDR3 amino acids: CASSTRTDNTEAFF. CDR3 nucleotides: TGTGCCAGCAGTACCAGGACGGACAACACTGAAGCTTTCTTT.

The genes are TRBV10-2 and TRBJ1-1; D gene unclear. Germline CDR1 reads WSHSY; CDR2 reads SAAADI. This CDR3 has 12 residues. The V end was cut by 3 bases, the J end by 9 bases, with 11 bases between. The CDR3 nucleotides read TGCGCCAGCAGTGAACAAACACCTCAAGCTTTCTTT. Amino acids: CASSEQTPQAFF.

The V gene is TRBV10-2, the J gene TRBJ2-5; 7 nucleotides align to TRBD2. Losses at the gene ends were 7 bases for V and 7 bases for J; bases not matched to a gene: 3. CDR1 WSHSY and CDR2 SAAADI come from the germline V gene. This CDR3 region has 11 residues. The CDR3 nucleotides are TGCGCCAGCACCTCGGGGGGGACCCAGTACTTC. Translating it yields CASTSGGTQYF.

This rearrangement joins TRBV7-3 to TRBJ2-5; no definite D call. The CDR3 has 13 amino acids. Trimming left V 1 base short and J 4 bases short, with 7 bases between. Germline CDR1 and CDR2: SGHTA and FQGTGA. CDR3 nucleotide sequence: TGTGCCAGCAGCTTAAACTGGGGAGAGACCCAGTACTTC. Its translation: CASSLNWGETQYF.

The rearrangement links TRBV5-1 to TRBJ2-2; 12 positions agree with TRBD2. Germline CDR1 SGHRS, CDR2 YFSETQ. V was pared by 4 bases and J by 4 bases, with 11 bases of the junction left unmatched. CDR3 length equals 18 residues. CDR3 nucleotides: TGCGCCAGCAGCCACCTAACTAGCGGGAGGTATAGCACCGGGGAGCTGTTTTTT. Its translation: CASSHLTSGRYSTGELFF.

The V gene is TRBV10-3, the J gene TRBJ2-6; TRBD2 matches 8 bases. Germline V gene data show CDR1 as ENHRY and CDR2 as SYGVKD. The CDR3 length is 17 residues. Trimming cost V 3 bases and J 1 base; bases outside gene matches: 5. The CDR3, as DNA: TGTGCCATCAGTGAAGCGGGGGCAGGATCTGGGGCCAACGTCCTGACTTTC. It translates to CAISEAGAGSGANVLTF.

This clone was seen a single time. This sequence joins TRBV28 and TRBJ2-1; TRBD2 matches 10 bases. V trimming: 5 bases; J trimming: 8 bases; junction bases outside the gene matches: 18. The CDR3 runs to 18 residues. Germline CDR1 is MDHEN and CDR2 is SYDVKM. CDR3 region: CASSTSFYSGRTFDEQFF. The CDR3 region has the DNA TGTGCCAGCAGTACCTCTTTCTATAGCGGGAGGACTTTCGATGAGCAGTTCTTC.

V is TRBV11-1 and J is TRBJ2-2; no clear D gene. V shed 2 bases and J shed 5 bases, with 12 bases lying between them. The CDR3 sequence is 15 residues long. Germline CDR1 is SGHAT and CDR2 is FQDESV (reference sequence). CDR3 coding DNA: TGTGCCAGCAGCTTACCAGCAGGCCGAACCGGGGAGCTGTTTTTT. This gives the protein CASSLPAGRTGELFF.

This chain links TRBV5-1 with TRBJ2-7; D possibly uses TRBD1 or TRBD2 (8 bases each). Germline loops: CDR1 SGHRS, CDR2 YFSETQ. The ends were cut back, 7 bases at V and 0 bases at J, with 17 bases in the middle. This CDR3 is built from 15 residues. CDR3 DNA: TGCGCCAGCCGGGGGGGACAGGCCCCCTCCTACGAGCAGTACTTC. It encodes CASRGGQAPSYEQYF.

The chain couples TRBV2 to TRBJ1-4; no definite D call. CDR3 length: 13 amino acids. V was cut by 6 bases and J by 12 bases, with 17 bases left in between. Germline V lookup: CDR1 SNHLY, CDR2 FYNNEI. The CDR3 loop is CASRENPGSELFF. CDR3 DNA sequence: TGTGCCAGCAGGGAAAACCCAGGATCTGAACTGTTTTTT.

The V call is TRBV10-3, the J call TRBJ1-2, with D unclear. This CDR3 has 11 residues. CDR1 is ENHRY, CDR2 SYGVKD, per germline. The V gene lost 6 bases and the J gene lost 6 bases, with 8 bases spanning the gap. CDR3 nucleotides: TGTGCCATCAGGTTCTTTGATGGCTACACCTTC. This translates into CAIRFFDGYTF.

In this sample, this clone turned up a few times. The chain employs TRBV6-4 and TRBJ2-1, with TRBD2 matching 9 bases. In germline, CDR1 is MRHNA, CDR2 SNTAGT. The CDR3 loop spans 15 amino acids. Germline trimming cut 4 bases from V and 5 bases from J; bases unmatched to any gene: 6. The CDR3 coding sequence is TGTGCCAGCAGTGCCATAGCGGGAGTCGACAATGAGCAGTTCTTC. It translates to CASSAIAGVDNEQFF.

Only one count was recorded for this clone. V and J are TRBV11-2 and TRBJ1-1; D unclear. The germline gives CDR1 SGHAT, CDR2 FQNNGV. V lost 5 bases to trimming and J lost 5 bases, with 12 bases between them. There are 13 residues in the CDR3. The CDR3 sequence is CASSTLTGTEAFF. DNA of the CDR3: TGTGCCAGCAGCACTCTGACGGGGACTGAAGCTTTCTTT.

V usage is TRBV7-9 and J usage is TRBJ2-7; D not certain. V was trimmed by 5 bases and J by 0 bases, leaving 20 bases between them. Per the germline V gene, CDR1 is SEHNR and CDR2 is FQNEAQ (reference sequence). The CDR3 loop spans 17 amino acids. The CDR3 region is CASSTLVGTIRSYEQYF. The DNA of the CDR3 is TGTGCCAGCAGCACACTTGTGGGAACTATACGCTCCTACGAGCAGTACTTC.

This chain joins TRBV21-1 and TRBJ1-2. TRBV21-1 is labeled a pseudogene. The CDR3 spans 14 residues. The CDR3 region is CASGTKRVTYGYTF. As DNA, the CDR3 is TGTGCCAGCGGAACGAAACGAGTTACTTATGGCTACACCTTC.

The chain uses TRBV3-1 (or the pseudogene TRBV3-2) and TRBJ2-7; either TRBD1 or TRBD2 may fit D (5 bases each). The V and J ends lost 4 bases and 3 bases respectively, with 10 bases between them. Germline loops: CDR1 LGHDT, CDR2 YNNKEL (reference sequence). This CDR3 comprises 13 residues. The CDR3 region has the DNA TGTGCCAGCAGCCGAGATGGGGGCTACGAGCAGTACTTC. This encodes CASSRDGGYEQYF.

This chain uses TRBV4-2 with TRBJ2-1, with D perhaps matching TRBD2 (6 bases). The CDR3 loop spans 16 amino acids. Germline V gives CDR1 LGHNA, CDR2 YNFKEQ. V was trimmed by 1 base and J by 0 bases, leaving 10 bases between them. CDR3 DNA sequence: TGTGCCAGCAGCCAAGTGGGGGGATACTCCTACAATGAGCAGTTCTTC. It encodes CASSQVGGYSYNEQFF.

J is TRBJ1-1 and V is TRBV12-5; D call uncertain. From germline, CDR1 is LGHNT and CDR2 FRNRAP. The CDR3 is 15 amino acids. Between the trimmed V and J ends, which lost 7 bases and 4 bases, there was a span of 19 bases. The CDR3, as DNA: TGTGCTAGTGTCCCTCCGACCAACTGGGGCACTGAAGCTTTCTTT. Translated, it gives CASVPPTNWGTEAFF.

The chain combines TRBV7-3 with TRBJ1-1; D remains unclear. Germline loops: CDR1 SGHTA, CDR2 FQGTGA. CDR3 length equals 16 residues. Trimming stripped 5 bases from V and 4 bases from J, with 20 bases between. The CDR3 nucleotides read TGTGCCAGCAGCCCCACCTCCAAGGGTTGGCGCACTGAAGCTTTCTTT. Amino acids: CASSPTSKGWRTEAFF.

The chain uses TRBV6-5 and TRBJ2-7, with unresolved D. The CDR3 loop spans 14 amino acids. Germline V CDR1 and CDR2: MNHEY, SVGAGI. V gave up 6 bases and J gave up 3 bases, with 15 bases separating them. CDR3 sequence reads: CASSDPGAHYEQYF. CDR3 in DNA: TGTGCCAGCAGCGACCCCGGCGCGCACTACGAGCAGTACTTC.

V gene TRBV29-1 combines with J gene TRBJ2-5; D perhaps matches TRBD1 (6 bases). Germline V gives CDR1 SQVTM, CDR2 ANQGSEA. This CDR3 region has 12 residues. V dropped 7 bases and J dropped 5 bases, with 14 bases sitting between them. The CDR3 DNA follows: TGCAGCGGGGGACACCGAGGTGAGACCCAGTACTTC. It specifies CSGGHRGETQYF.

This chain uses TRBV19 with TRBJ2-7, with D hard to call. Trimming stripped 6 bases from V and 2 bases from J, with 14 bases between. Germline loops: CDR1 LNHDA, CDR2 SQIVND (reference sequence). The CDR3 has 14 amino acids. The CDR3 loop is CASRPKVAAYEQYF. The CDR3 DNA reads as TGTGCCAGTAGGCCCAAGGTGGCAGCCTACGAGCAGTACTTC.

This rearrangement joins TRBV5-8 to TRBJ1-2, with D perhaps TRBD1 (6 bases). CDR3 length equals 17 residues. V lost 4 bases and J 3 bases, leaving 22 bases between the germline ends. Per the germline V gene, CDR1 is SGHTS and CDR2 is YDEGEE. Here the CDR3 reads CASSLRQATNHHYGYTF. CDR3 nucleotides: TGTGCCAGCAGCCTAAGACAGGCGACGAATCACCACTATGGCTACACCTTC.

The chain joins TRBV24-1 to TRBJ2-3; 11 positions agree with TRBD1. This CDR3 is built from 16 residues. Germline assignment: CDR1 KGHDR and CDR2 SFDVKD. V trimming: 5 bases; J trimming: 2 bases; junction bases outside the gene matches: 5. The CDR3 protein is CATSAWTGGLTDTQYF. CDR3 sequence (DNA): TGTGCCACCAGTGCTTGGACAGGGGGCCTCACAGATACGCAGTATTTT.

This chain uses TRBV4-1 with TRBJ2-2; 9 nucleotides match TRBD1. Germline V lookup: CDR1 MGHRA, CDR2 YSYEKL. The CDR3 spans 18 residues. V lost 1 base and J lost 4; bases outside the gene matches: 10. The CDR3 here is CASSQARGGTGTTGELFF. The CDR3 region has the DNA TGCGCCAGCAGCCAAGCTAGAGGGGGGACAGGGACCACCGGGGAGCTGTTTTTT.

Only a few counts were recorded for this clone. The chain combines TRBV5-1 with TRBJ1-1; 9 bases map to TRBD1. The trim removed 4 bases at V and 4 bases at J, leaving 14 bases unmatched. The CDR3 length is 17 residues. CDR1 is SGHRS, CDR2 YFSETQ, per germline. The DNA for the CDR3 is TGCGCCAGCAGCGCCGGGACAGGGATGTCTTGGAGCACTGAAGCTTTCTTT. It codes for CASSAGTGMSWSTEAFF.

This chain links TRBV29-1 with TRBJ1-1, with 9 bases matching TRBD1. V lost 6 bases to trimming and J lost 6 bases; unmatched junction nucleotides: 8. This CDR3 comprises 13 residues. The germline CDR1 and CDR2 sequences are SQVTM and ANQGSEA. CDR3 bases: TGCAGCGTAAGGACAGGGGAGTGGTCTGAAGCTTTCTTT. It translates to CSVRTGEWSEAFF.

CDR3 region: CASSLAATGQGPQHF. The CDR3 DNA reads as TGTGCCAGCAGCTTGGCAGCGACAGGCCAAGGGCCCCAGCATTTT. V usage is TRBV5-6 and J usage is TRBJ1-5; a possible D gene is TRBD1 (6 bases). CDR3 length: 15 amino acids. Trimming took off 0 bases at V and 9 bases at J, with 16 bases between the two ends. Per germline, CDR1 SGHDT and CDR2 YYEEEE.

J is TRBJ2-2 and V is TRBV24-1; the D gene is possibly TRBD2 (6 bases). In germline, CDR1 is KGHDR, CDR2 SFDVKD. The V gene lost 0 bases and the J gene lost 3 bases, with 10 bases spanning the gap. The CDR3 is 16 amino acids. In nucleotides, the CDR3 is TGTGCCACCAGTGATTTGCGGGAGCGTGACACCGGGGAGCTGTTTTTT. This encodes CATSDLRERDTGELFF.

J is TRBJ1-2 and V is TRBV28; D unresolved. Germline CDR1 and CDR2: MDHEN and SYDVKM. The V gene lost 5 bases and the J gene lost 4 bases, with 11 bases spanning the gap. This CDR3 has 13 residues. CDR3 loop: CASSGRAAYGYTF. CDR3 DNA sequence: TGTGCCAGCAGTGGCCGGGCAGCCTATGGCTACACCTTC.

Only one count was recorded for this clone. This chain connects TRBV29-1 to TRBJ2-3; D may be TRBD1 or TRBD2 (5 bases each). V gave up 7 bases and J gave up 1 base, with 21 bases separating them. The CDR3 runs 16 residues. Germline CDR1 is SQVTM and CDR2 is ANQGSEA. The CDR3 sequence is CSAAGSRGDRTDTQYF. In DNA form, the CDR3 reads TGCAGCGCCGCCGGGTCACGGGGCGACCGCACAGATACGCAGTATTTT.

This clone has just a few counts. The chain couples TRBV24-1 to TRBJ2-3, with 7 bases fitting TRBD1. This CDR3 contains 15 residues. V was pared by 7 bases and J by 2 bases, with 8 bases of the junction left unmatched. Per the germline V gene, CDR1 is KGHDR and CDR2 is SFDVKD. The CDR3, as DNA: TGTGCCACCAGCCGACAGGGAAGGGTCACAGATACGCAGTATTTT. It translates to CATSRQGRVTDTQYF.